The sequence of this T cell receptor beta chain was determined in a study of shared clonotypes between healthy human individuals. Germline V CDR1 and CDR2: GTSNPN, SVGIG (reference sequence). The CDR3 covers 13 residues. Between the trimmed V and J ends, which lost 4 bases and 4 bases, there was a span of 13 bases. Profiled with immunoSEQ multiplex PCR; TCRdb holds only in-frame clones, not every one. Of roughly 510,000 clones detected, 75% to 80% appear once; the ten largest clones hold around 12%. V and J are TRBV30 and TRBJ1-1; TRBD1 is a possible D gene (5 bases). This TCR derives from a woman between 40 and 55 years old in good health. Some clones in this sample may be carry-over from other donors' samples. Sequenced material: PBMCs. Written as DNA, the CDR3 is TGTGCCTGGATCAAAACGGGGGGCACTGAAGCTTTCTTT. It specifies CAWIKTGGTEAFF.